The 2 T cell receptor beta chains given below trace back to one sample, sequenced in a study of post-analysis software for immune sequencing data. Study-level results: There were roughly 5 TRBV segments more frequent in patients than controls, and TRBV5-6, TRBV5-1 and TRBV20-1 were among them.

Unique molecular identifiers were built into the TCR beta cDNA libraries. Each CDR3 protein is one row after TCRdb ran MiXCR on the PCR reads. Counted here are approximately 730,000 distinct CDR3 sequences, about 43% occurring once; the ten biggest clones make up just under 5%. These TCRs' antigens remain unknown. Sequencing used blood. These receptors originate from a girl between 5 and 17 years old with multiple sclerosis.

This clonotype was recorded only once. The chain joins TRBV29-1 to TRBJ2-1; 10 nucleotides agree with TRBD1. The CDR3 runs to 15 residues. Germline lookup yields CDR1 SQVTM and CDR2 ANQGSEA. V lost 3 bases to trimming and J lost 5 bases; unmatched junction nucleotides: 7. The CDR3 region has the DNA TGCAGCGTTGAGGCCTCCGGGACAGGGGACAATGAGCAGTTCTTC. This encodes CSVEASGTGDNEQFF.

The CDR3 sequence is CASSPTGGLIGSPGLETQYF. The CDR3 nucleotides are TGTGCCAGCAGTCCAACCGGCGGCCTTATCGGGTCCCCGGGTTTGGAGACCCAGTACTTC. This chain joins TRBV6-1 and TRBJ2-5, with D unresolved. V was shortened by 5 bases and J by 5 bases, with 33 bases between the two germline ends. Looked up from germline, CDR1 is MNHNS and CDR2 is SASEGT. The CDR3 totals 20 residues.